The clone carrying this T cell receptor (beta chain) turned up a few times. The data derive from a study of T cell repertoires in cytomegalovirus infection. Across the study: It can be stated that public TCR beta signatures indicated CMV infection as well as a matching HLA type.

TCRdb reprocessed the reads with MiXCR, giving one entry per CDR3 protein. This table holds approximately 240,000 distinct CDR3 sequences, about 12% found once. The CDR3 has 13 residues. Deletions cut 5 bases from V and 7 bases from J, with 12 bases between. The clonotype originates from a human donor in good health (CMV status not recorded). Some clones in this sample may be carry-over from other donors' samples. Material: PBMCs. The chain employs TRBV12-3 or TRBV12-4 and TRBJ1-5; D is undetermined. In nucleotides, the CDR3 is TGTGCCAGCAGTCCCCGGATGGGGCAGCCCCAGCATTTT. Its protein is CASSPRMGQPQHF.